A selection of T cell receptor beta chains follows, all from one sample in a study of PD-1 blockade in classical Hodgkin lymphoma. Data came from immunoSEQ multiplex PCR; TCRdb stores just in-frame clones and leaves some out. The sample contains 75,000 to 95,000 clones, 75% to 85% of which appear only once. Specimen: peripheral blood mononuclear cells (PBMCs), collected before the fourth cycle of nivolumab. The receptors derive from a human donor with classical Hodgkin lymphoma. Both conserved end residues are part of each CDR3. D genes are given only for firm matches. Size values are once, few and many counts, or a class for expanded clones, and some rows have none.

j_gene | d_gene | v_gene | abundance | CDR3aa | CDR3nt
TRBJ2-1 | TRBD2 | TRBV7-9 | - | CASTIGRLAGGWEQFF | TGTGCCAGCACCATTGGTCGGCTAGCGGGAGGTTGGGAGCAGTTCTTC
TRBJ1-5 | - | TRBV7-8 | - | CASSLVGGASNQPQHF | TGTGCCAGCAGCTTAGTTGGGGGGGCAAGCAATCAGCCCCAGCATTTT
TRBJ2-7 | TRBD2 | TRBV27 | - | CASSPTLAGGPYEQYF | TGTGCCAGCAGTCCCACCCTAGCGGGAGGGCCCTACGAGCAGTACTTC
TRBJ1-4 | - | TRBV7-9 | few | CASSLNTGAEKLFF | TGTGCCAGCAGCCTCAATACTGGGGCTGAAAAACTGTTTTTT
TRBJ1-5 | - | TRBV28 | - | CASSSHPAGNQPQHF | TGTGCCAGCAGTTCTCATCCCGCCGGCAATCAGCCCCAGCATTTT
TRBJ2-7 | TRBD1 | TRBV9 | - | CASSLTGGAYEQYF | TGTGCCAGCAGCCTGACAGGGGGCGCGTACGAGCAGTACTTC
TRBJ2-1 | TRBD2 | TRBV10-1 | few | CASSELASGRHEQFF | TGCGCCAGCAGTGAACTGGCTAGCGGGAGACATGAGCAGTTCTTC
TRBJ2-5 | - | TRBV5-1 | - | CASSGDNQETQYF | TGCGCCAGCAGTGGAGACAACCAAGAGACCCAGTACTTC
TRBJ2-3 | TRBD2 | TRBV4-1 | - | CASSQDDGRGDTQYF | TGCGCCAGCAGCCAAGATGACGGGAGGGGAGATACGCAGTATTTT
TRBJ1-4 | TRBD1 | TRBV6-6 | - | CASTRGAANEKLFF | TGTGCCAGCACCAGGGGGGCGGCTAATGAAAAACTGTTTTTT
TRBJ1-6 | - | TRBV7-2 | - | CASSLVVGAGSPLHF | TGTGCCAGCAGCTTAGTGGTCGGGGCTGGGTCACCCCTCCACTTT
TRBJ2-7 | - | TRBV6-1 | - | CASSELYEQYF | TGTGCCAGCAGTGAACTGTACGAGCAGTACTTC
TRBJ2-3 | - | TRBV19 | - | CASSIGAFTGTSSTDTQYF | TGTGCCAGTAGTATTGGTGCCTTTACCGGGACTTCTAGCACAGATACGCAGTATTTT
TRBJ2-1 | TRBD2 | TRBV10-1 | - | CASSLGLAGYNEQFF | TGCGCCAGCAGCCTTGGACTAGCGGGCTACAATGAGCAGTTCTTC
TRBJ2-1 | TRBD2 | TRBV27 | - | CASSFTSGASYNEQFF | TGTGCCAGCAGTTTCACTAGCGGGGCCTCCTACAATGAGCAGTTCTTC
TRBJ1-2 | - | TRBV29-1 | - | CSVEEGYTF | TGCAGCGTTGAGGAGGGCTACACCTTC
TRBJ2-7 | TRBD1 | TRBV18 | - | CASSPPTGTGSYEQYF | TGTGCCAGCTCACCACCTACTGGGACAGGGAGTTACGAGCAGTACTTC
TRBJ2-1 | - | TRBV11-3 | - | CASSLEGVSSGNEQFF | TGTGCCAGCAGCTTAGAAGGGGTTAGCTCCGGCAATGAGCAGTTCTTC
TRBJ2-3 | - | TRBV30 | - | CAWTSTDTQYF | TGTGCCTGGACTAGCACAGATACGCAGTATTTT
TRBJ2-1 | - | TRBV5-1 | many | CASSFRDVGNEQFF | TGCGCCAGCAGCTTCAGGGATGTGGGCAATGAGCAGTTCTTC
TRBJ2-2 | - | TRBV7-2 | few | CASSPDTGELFF | TGTGCCAGCAGCCCCGACACCGGGGAGCTGTTTTTT
TRBJ1-5 | - | TRBV18 | - | CASSRKTGTYNQPQHF | TGTGCCAGCTCACGGAAAACCGGGACGTACAATCAGCCCCAGCATTTT
TRBJ2-6 | - | TRBV5-4 | once | CASGFGNSGANVLTF | TGTGCCAGCGGTTTCGGAAACTCTGGGGCCAACGTCCTGACTTTC
TRBJ1-5 | - | TRBV4-2 | - | CASSQVDNNQPQHF | TGTGCCAGCAGCCAAGTAGACAACAATCAGCCCCAGCATTTT
TRBJ2-4 | TRBD1 | TRBV7-3 | - | CASSLAEGAAKNIQYF | TGTGCCAGCAGCCTAGCTGAGGGGGCGGCCAAAAACATTCAGTACTTC
TRBJ1-4 | - | TRBV6-1 | - | CASSVFPGQSEKLFF | TGTGCCAGCAGTGTCTTTCCGGGTCAGTCCGAAAAACTGTTTTTT
TRBJ1-5 | - | TRBV19 | - | CASNLRGGQPQHF | TGTGCCAGCAACCTTCGGGGGGGTCAGCCCCAGCATTTT
TRBJ2-1 | - | TRBV25-1 | - | CASSELYRASYNEQFF | TGTGCCAGCAGTGAATTGTACAGGGCCTCGTACAATGAGCAGTTCTTC
TRBJ2-7 | TRBD1 | TRBV19 | once | CASSRDRGLREQYF | TGTGCCAGTAGCCGGGACAGGGGTTTGAGGGAGCAGTACTTC
TRBJ1-2 | - | TRBV19 | once | CASSIDGRQPYGYTF | TGTGCCAGTAGTATAGACGGGCGCCAACCCTATGGCTACACCTTC
TRBJ2-2 | TRBD2 | TRBV30 | - | CAWSVWGLAGSGTGELFF | TGTGCCTGGAGTGTATGGGGACTAGCGGGAAGTGGCACCGGGGAGCTGTTTTTT
TRBJ2-7 | - | TRBV10-3 | - | CAISEAPYEQYF | TGTGCCATCAGTGAGGCCCCCTACGAGCAGTACTTC
TRBJ2-3 | - | TRBV9 | - | CASRPRDSNRDTQYF | TGTGCCAGCAGACCCCGGGACTCCAACCGCGATACGCAGTATTTT
TRBJ2-2 | - | TRBV23-1 | - | CASSQSHRENTGELFF | TGCGCCAGCAGTCAATCGCACAGGGAGAACACCGGGGAGCTGTTTTTT
TRBJ1-1 | - | TRBV10-3 | few | CAIGTNTEAFF | TGTGCCATCGGAACGAACACTGAAGCTTTCTTT
TRBJ2-1 | - | TRBV7-8 | - | CASSLASSYNEQFF | TGTGCCAGCAGCTTAGCTAGCTCCTACAATGAGCAGTTCTTC
TRBJ2-5 | TRBD2 | TRBV15 | - | CATSRGGDQETQYF | TGTGCCACCAGCAGGGGGGGGGATCAAGAGACCCAGTACTTC
TRBJ1-1 | - | TRBV11-2 | - | CASNTSLAGTHMNTEAFF | TGTGCCAGCAACACTAGCTTAGCAGGCACACACATGAACACTGAAGCTTTCTTT
TRBJ2-3 | TRBD2 | TRBV6-5 | - | CASRVGLAGDTQYF | TGTGCCAGCAGAGTGGGACTAGCTGGGGATACGCAGTATTTT
TRBJ1-2 | - | TRBV7-8 | - | CASSLVIGDIDGYTF | TGTGCCAGCAGCTTAGTGATTGGGGACATCGATGGCTACACCTTC